These 19 T cell receptor beta chains came from one sample sequenced in a study of beta chain features in type 1 diabetes. Study results and limitations: Moderate but significant shortening of TCRB CDR3s was recorded in all four CD4+ subsets from Type 1 diabetes patients.

The antigens these receptors bind are not known. Isolated RNA was reverse transcribed in full, so expressed TCRB transcripts were sequenced. Assay: immunoSEQ multiplex PCR; the TCRdb copy retains only in-frame clones and omits some. The data show some 640,000 clones, more than 13% seen once. Sequencing used naive CD4+ T cells from blood. The receptors stem from a man aged 18-30 years with type 1 diabetes.

This sequence joins TRBV5-4 and TRBJ1-1, with D unresolved. Trimming took 0 bases from V and 3 from J, leaving 9 bases between them. Germline values: CDR1 SGHNT, CDR2 YYREEE (reference sequence). The CDR3 consists of 14 residues. The CDR3 loop is CASSLENGYTEAFF. The CDR3 DNA sequence: TGTGCCAGCAGCTTGGAGAACGGGTACACTGAAGCTTTCTTT.

This clone was counted a few times. The genes are TRBV6-5 and TRBJ1-2; D remains ambiguous. The CDR3 totals 15 residues. Germline V gene lookup returns CDR1 MNHEY and CDR2 SVGAGI. Trimming removed 0 bases from V and 4 bases from J, with 12 bases in between. CDR3 sequence (DNA): TGTGCCAGCAGTTACTCGACTGCAGCCTCCTATGGCTACACCTTC. Translated, it gives CASSYSTAASYGYTF.

V and J are TRBV10-3 and TRBJ2-5; D is ambiguous. There are 12 residues in the CDR3. Germline V gene lookup returns CDR1 ENHRY and CDR2 SYGVKD. The ends were cut back, 5 bases at V and 3 bases at J, with 7 bases in the middle. The CDR3 DNA is TGTGCCATCAGTTTGGACGAAGAGACCCAGTACTTC. This encodes CAISLDEETQYF.

V and J are TRBV30 and TRBJ2-7; D is perhaps TRBD2 (5 bases). With 0 bases removed from V and 6 bases from J, the gap between germline ends came to 12 bases. The CDR3 extends over 13 amino acids. The germline V gene encodes CDR1 GTSNPN and CDR2 SVGIG (reference sequence). In DNA form, the CDR3 reads TGTGCCTGGAGTGTCTCGGGGAGTGTCGAGCAGTACTTC. As protein: CAWSVSGSVEQYF.

The V and J genes are TRBV30 and TRBJ2-7; D ambiguous. This CDR3 has 14 amino acids. V was shortened by 1 base and J by 2 bases, with 12 bases between the two germline ends. The V gene's germline CDR1 is GTSNPN and CDR2 SVGIG (reference sequence). The CDR3 bases are TGTGCCTGGAGTGAGGAGTACCGCCCCTACGAGCAGTACTTC. Translating gives CAWSEEYRPYEQYF. Full variable domain (outside the CDR3, taken from reference TRBV30 and TRBJ2-7): SQTIHQWPATLVQPVGSPLSLECTVEGTSNPNLYWYRQAAGRGLQLLFYSVGIGQISSEVPQNLSASRPQDRQFILSSKKLLLSDSGFYLCAWSEEYRPYEQYFGPGTRLTVT.

This chain connects TRBV28 to TRBJ1-2; TRBD1 matches at 9 bases. The germline V gene has CDR1 MDHEN and CDR2 SYDVKM. After removal of 2 bases from V and 8 bases from J, the junction contained 6 bases not matched to a gene. CDR3 size: 14 residues. CDR3 residues: CASSLGDRAGGYTF. The CDR3 nucleotides are TGTGCCAGCAGTTTAGGGGACAGGGCTGGGGGCTACACCTTC.

This clone occurred a few times. The rearrangement joins TRBV6-5 to TRBJ1-1; D unclear. The CDR3 runs to 13 residues. CDR1 is MNHEY and CDR2 is SVGAGI in the germline V gene. V dropped 4 bases and J dropped 11 bases, with 17 bases sitting between them. In DNA, the CDR3 is TGTGCCAGCAGTTTCAGGACCCATATGGAGGCTTTCTTT. Its protein product is CASSFRTHMEAFF.

This clone was seen a handful of times. The chain combines TRBV5-1 with TRBJ2-7; D gene uncertain. This CDR3 region has 14 residues. Trimming removed 4 bases at V and 3 bases at J, with 14 bases between. Germline V CDR1 and CDR2: SGHRS, YFSETQ. The CDR3 region is CASSPTVRDYEQYF. As DNA, the CDR3 is TGCGCCAGCAGCCCAACAGTCCGCGACTACGAGCAGTACTTC.

This rearrangement joins TRBV11-2 to TRBJ2-1; maybe TRBD2 (6 bases). This CDR3 has 17 residues. The germline CDR1 and CDR2 sequences are SGHAT and FQNNGV. V dropped 5 bases and J dropped 4 bases, with 21 bases sitting between them. The CDR3 loop is CASSPPPSSVSYNEQFF. DNA of the CDR3: TGTGCCAGCAGCCCCCCGCCTTCTAGCGTTTCTTACAATGAGCAGTTCTTC.

Remarks on this clone: Germline and junction disagree at one end, which may indicate a read error. The chain joins TRBV7-2 to TRBJ2-7; TRBD2 matches at 10 bases. Per the germline V gene, CDR1 is SGHTA and CDR2 is FQGNSA. The CDR3 extends over 15 amino acids. Written as DNA, the CDR3 is TGTGCGAGCAGCCTAGGTGGGACTAGCGCCTACGAGCAGTACTTC. The encoded protein is CASSLGGTSAYEQYF.

The gene calls are TRBV4-3 and TRBJ1-6, with D unresolved. Trimming removed 0 bases at V and 0 bases at J, with 9 bases between. Germline V gene lookup returns CDR1 LGHNA and CDR2 YSLEER. This CDR3 region has 17 residues. CDR3 bases: TGCGCCAGCAGCCAAGAGACTTTCCCCTCCTATAATTCACCCCTCCACTTT. Translation gives CASSQETFPSYNSPLHF.

The chain carries TRBV7-9 and TRBJ2-7; 10 bases match TRBD2. This CDR3 region has 17 residues. From germline, CDR1 is SEHNR and CDR2 FQNEAQ (reference sequence). Germline trimming cut 5 bases from V and 5 bases from J; bases unmatched to any gene: 15. The CDR3 loop reads CASSRAVASGRTDEQYF. The CDR3, as DNA: TGTGCCAGCAGCCGGGCGGTCGCTAGCGGGAGAACCGACGAGCAGTACTTC.

The sample holds a few counts of this clone. V usage is TRBV7-2 and J usage is TRBJ2-3; a possible D gene is TRBD2 (6 bases). Germline V gene data show CDR1 as SGHTA and CDR2 as FQGNSA. Trimming removed 3 bases at V and 13 bases at J, with 11 bases between. This CDR3 is 11 amino acids long. CDR3 nucleotides: TGTGCCAGCAGCTTGGACTATCGGGAGTATTTT. It translates to CASSLDYREYF.

This clone occurred a few times. The chain employs TRBV14 and TRBJ2-3, with D possibly being TRBD2 (6 bases). This CDR3 contains 12 residues. The germline gives CDR1 SGHDN, CDR2 FVKESK. Trimming took 5 bases from V and 11 from J, leaving 14 bases between them. This CDR3 is CASSTSGTLQYF. CDR3 nucleotide sequence: TGTGCCAGCAGCACGAGTGGGACTCTGCAGTATTTT.

The chain joins TRBV29-1 to TRBJ2-2; possible D gene TRBD2, 6 bases. Between the trimmed V and J ends, which lost 5 bases and 1 base, there was a span of 8 bases. The CDR3 runs 13 residues. In germline, CDR1 is SQVTM, CDR2 ANQGSEA. CDR3 DNA: TGCAGCGTTCGGGGGTTGAACACCGGGGAGCTGTTTTTT. It is translated as CSVRGLNTGELFF.

This clone was picked up a small number of times. The chain links TRBV5-6 to TRBJ2-1; tentatively, D is TRBD1 (7 bases). The germline V gene has CDR1 SGHDT and CDR2 YYEEEE. V lost 0 bases and J 10 bases, leaving 14 bases between the germline ends. The length of the CDR3 is 14 residues. CDR3 loop: CASSLATGEEEQFF. The CDR3 DNA sequence: TGTGCCAGCAGCTTGGCCACAGGGGAGGAGGAGCAGTTCTTC.

The sample holds a few counts of this clone. The CDR3 nucleotides are TGTGCCAGCAGCTCTTCCGGACTCAATTCACCCCTCCACTTT. It specifies CASSSSGLNSPLHF. J is TRBJ1-6 and V is TRBV7-9; D is unclear. Trimming left V 4 bases short and J 7 bases short, with 11 bases between. This CDR3 contains 14 residues. The germline CDR1 and CDR2 sequences are SEHNR and FQNEAQ (reference sequence).

A remark on this clone: Other DNA sequences in the sample encode the same CDR3. This chain uses TRBV6-5 with TRBJ2-7, with TRBD1 matching 7 bases. Germline values: CDR1 MNHEY, CDR2 SVGAGI. V dropped 6 bases and J dropped 2; count of bases not matched to a gene: 7. The CDR3 length is 14 residues. The CDR3 DNA reads as TGTGCCAGCAGCAGCCCGGGACAGACCTACGAGCAGTACTTC. It specifies CASSSPGQTYEQYF.

This clone was seen only a few times. The V gene is TRBV30, the J gene TRBJ1-1; D not certain. There are 14 residues in the CDR3. From germline, CDR1 is GTSNPN and CDR2 SVGIG (reference sequence). The V end was cut by 0 bases, the J end by 1 base, with 9 bases between. CDR3 amino acids: CAWSVGRANTEAFF. The DNA of the CDR3 is TGTGCCTGGAGTGTAGGACGGGCGAACACTGAAGCTTTCTTT. The whole variable domain, filled in from reference TRBV30 and TRBJ1-1, reads SQTIHQWPATLVQPVGSPLSLECTVEGTSNPNLYWYRQAAGRGLQLLFYSVGIGQISSEVPQNLSASRPQDRQFILSSKKLLLSDSGFYLCAWSVGRANTEAFFGQGTRLTVV.